Shown below are 16 T cell receptor beta chains from a single sample sequenced in a study of T cells in tumors after PD-1 blockade. The assay was immunoSEQ multiplex PCR, and TCRdb's table has in-frame clones only and misses some. The table includes approximately 35,000 clones, about three quarters detected once. Sequenced material: PBMCs, taken before anti-PD-1 treatment. Every receptor here comes from a human donor with basal cell carcinoma.

The V gene is TRBV6-5, the J gene TRBJ1-6; the D is unclear. CDR3 length: 13 amino acids. Deletions cut 1 base from V and 5 bases from J, with 3 bases between. Per the germline V gene, CDR1 is MNHEY and CDR2 is SVGAGI. The CDR3 DNA reads as TGTGCCAGCAGTTACTACCATAATTCACCCCTCCACTTT. It translates to CASSYYHNSPLHF.

This clone was counted once. The V and J genes are TRBV27 and TRBJ2-3; 7 nucleotides line up with TRBD2. This CDR3 is built from 17 residues. V lost 5 bases and J lost 1; bases outside the gene matches: 12. Germline CDR1 reads MNHEY; CDR2 reads SMNVEV (reference sequence). CDR3 sequence reads: CASSPLLLAGRTDTQYF. Written as DNA, the CDR3 is TGTGCCAGCAGTCCATTACTGTTAGCGGGCCGCACAGATACGCAGTATTTT.

This chain connects TRBV7-2 to TRBJ1-1, with TRBD1 identical over 7 bases. Trimming removed 4 bases from V and 6 bases from J; junction bases left unmatched: 20. Germline loops: CDR1 SGHTA, CDR2 FQGNSA. This CDR3 is built from 18 residues. The DNA of the CDR3 is TGTGCCAGCAGCTCCGATTTTGCTAGGGGGCGCCTGGGCCCTGAAGCTTTCTTT. Its translation: CASSSDFARGRLGPEAFF.

The chain is built from TRBV5-1 and TRBJ2-2, with D possibly matching TRBD2 (6 bases). V gave up 3 bases and J gave up 3 bases, with 6 bases separating them. Per the germline V gene, CDR1 is SGHRS and CDR2 is YFSETQ. The CDR3 is 13 amino acids. CDR3 sequence reads: CASSWGDTGELFF. CDR3 nucleotide sequence: TGCGCCAGCAGCTGGGGGGACACCGGGGAGCTGTTTTTT.

The chain carries TRBV6-2 or TRBV6-3 and TRBJ2-1; possible D gene TRBD2, 5 bases. The germline V gene encodes CDR1 MNHEY and CDR2 SVGEGT. Trimming took 0 bases from V and 9 from J, leaving 18 bases between them. The CDR3 is 16 residues long. CDR3: CASSYSLFPLAAEQFF. CDR3 nucleotide sequence: TGTGCCAGCAGTTACTCGCTGTTCCCCCTAGCCGCTGAGCAGTTCTTC.

The table lists this clone with a few counts. The genes are TRBV24-1 and TRBJ2-4; D gene unclear. Trimming left V 2 bases short and J 0 bases short, with 4 bases between. This CDR3 spans 14 amino acids. Germline V lookup: CDR1 KGHDR, CDR2 SFDVKD. In DNA form, the CDR3 reads TGTGCCACCAGTGATTGGCAAGCCAAAAACATTCAGTACTTC. Its protein product is CATSDWQAKNIQYF.

The chain recombines TRBV28 with TRBJ2-2; D gene uncertain. Per the germline V gene, CDR1 is MDHEN and CDR2 is SYDVKM. CDR3 length: 16 residues. V lost 3 bases to trimming and J lost 0 bases, with 11 bases between them. CDR3 residues: CASSFSGGSNTGELFF. The CDR3 nucleotides read TGTGCCAGCAGTTTCTCGGGCGGATCGAACACCGGGGAGCTGTTTTTT.

This clone was seen ten or more times. The V gene is TRBV4-3, the J gene TRBJ1-5; D unresolved. Germline V gene data show CDR1 as LGHNA and CDR2 as YSLEER. The CDR3 totals 15 residues. V was pared by 1 base and J by 11 bases, with 18 bases between. The CDR3, as DNA: TGCGCCAGCAGCCAAGGGAGTTTTGGGGATTCGACCCAGCATTTT. Its translation: CASSQGSFGDSTQHF.

CDR3 DNA: TGCGCCAGCAGATATGAATTGGACAGCACAGATACGCAGTATTTT. Its translation is CASRYELDSTDTQYF. The V and J genes are TRBV5-1 and TRBJ2-3; the D is unclear. CDR3 length equals 15 residues. Trimming took 5 bases from V and 0 from J, leaving 13 bases between them. Germline CDR1 is SGHRS and CDR2 is YFSETQ.

The V gene is TRBV2, the J gene TRBJ2-3, with TRBD1 identical over 7 bases. J gave up 3 bases and V 7 bases, and 10 bases lay outside the gene matches. The CDR3 has 15 residues. The germline V gene has CDR1 SNHLY and CDR2 FYNNEI. In DNA, the CDR3 is TGTGCCAGCACCGGTGACAGGGATTCTACAGATACGCAGTATTTT. Translating it yields CASTGDRDSTDTQYF.

This clone appeared a few times. This chain links TRBV19 with TRBJ2-7; 11 nucleotides match TRBD2. V lost 6 bases and J lost 4; bases outside the gene matches: 2. There are 13 residues in the CDR3. Germline CDR1 and CDR2: LNHDA and SQIVND (reference sequence). The DNA of the CDR3 is TGTGCCAGTAGACTAGCGGGAGATTACGAGCAGTACTTC. This translates into CASRLAGDYEQYF.

V and J are TRBV6-2 or TRBV6-3 and TRBJ2-2; no definite D call. The CDR3 spans 14 residues. Germline V gene lookup returns CDR1 MNHEY and CDR2 SVGEGT. V lost 6 bases to trimming and J lost 2 bases, with 10 bases between them. CDR3 coding DNA: TGTGCCAGCAGCCGAGGCCGTAACACCGGGGAGCTGTTTTTT. This translates into CASSRGRNTGELFF.

The rearrangement uses TRBV6-5 and TRBJ1-6, with D unclear. Trimming took 4 bases from V and 5 from J, leaving 9 bases between them. CDR1 is MNHEY and CDR2 is SVGAGI in the germline V gene. The CDR3 has 14 residues. CDR3 nucleotides: TGTGCCAGCAGTTTGGAAACCCATAATTCACCCCTCCACTTT. This encodes CASSLETHNSPLHF.

This clone was counted a single time. This chain links TRBV18 with TRBJ1-1; TRBD1 agrees at 9 bases. Trimming cost V 4 bases and J 1 base; bases outside gene matches: 4. Germline V gene lookup returns CDR1 KGHSH and CDR2 LQKENI. This CDR3 spans 15 amino acids. Written as DNA, the CDR3 is TGTGCCAGCTCACTCCGGACAGGGGCGAACACTGAAGCTTTCTTT. It codes for CASSLRTGANTEAFF.

This clone was found a few times. The chain is built from TRBV28 and TRBJ1-2; D remains unclear. CDR3 length equals 13 residues. Germline CDR1 MDHEN, CDR2 SYDVKM. Trimming left V 7 bases short and J 0 bases short, with 9 bases between. CDR3 nucleotide sequence: TGTGCCAGCAACTTGACACCTAACTATGGCTACACCTTC. Translation gives CASNLTPNYGYTF.

The chain employs TRBV2 and TRBJ2-1; 12 nucleotides match TRBD2. The CDR3 is 15 amino acids. Germline V gene sequence: CDR1 SNHLY, CDR2 FYNNEI. V lost 5 bases, J lost 9 bases, and 8 bases stayed unmatched. DNA of the CDR3: TGTGCCAGCAGTCCCGGGACTAGCGGGTTGAGTGAGCAGTTCTTC. Its protein is CASSPGTSGLSEQFF.